This TCR beta chain was obtained from a study of regulatory and conventional T cells in RAG deficiency. Sequenced by immunoSEQ multiplex PCR; TCRdb stores in-frame clones only, minus some. The sample carries about 29,000 clones, about 96% recorded once. Germline loops: CDR1 SNHLY, CDR2 FYNNEI. The CDR3 is 18 residues long. With V trimmed by 10 bases and J by 3 bases, 18 bases remained unmatched. The sorted conventional CD4+ T cells were CD25-low and CD127-high, with genomic DNA sequenced. The data also belong to a second study, concerning regulatory T cells. That source notes: Amplification used 52 TRBV primers and 13 TRBJ primers. In patients, unique TRB V-J pairs were restricted and V/J usage skewed, especially in Tregs.

Sequencing was carried out using CD25- CD4+ T cells sorted from blood. The chain employs TRBV2 and TRBJ1-5; TRBD1 agrees at 10 bases. The TCR was taken from a human donor in good health. Here the CDR3 DNA reads TGTGCCACGTCGAATTCCCGGGACAGGGGTGAGCCCAATCAGCCCCAGCATTTT. Translated, it gives CATSNSRDRGEPNQPQHF.